This is a list of T cell receptor beta chains from one sample in a study of blood T cell repertoires in COVID-19. Measured with immunoSEQ multiplex PCR; TCRdb has only the in-frame clones, and not every one. Among 200,000 to 250,000 clones, around nine tenths were seen once, and the ten largest hold about an eighth. Sequencing used peripheral blood. These receptors were obtained from a woman between 18 and 29 years old who had recovered from COVID-19. CDR3s include the opening cysteine and the closing phenylalanine or tryptophan. Each record gives: CDR3 protein, CDR3 DNA, clone size, V gene, J gene, D gene. A D gene is named only where the DNA matches it firmly. Size is stated for part of the rows, as once, few or many counts, or as a class when the clone is expanded.

CDR3: CAISRQGGHSGANVLTF
DNA: TGTGCCATCAGTAGACAGGGTGGACACTCTGGGGCCAACGTCCTGACTTTC
size: NA
V: TRBV10-3
J: TRBJ2-6
D: TRBD1

CDR3: CASSLGSLGLHYEQYF
DNA: TGTGCCAGCAGCTTAGGGTCCTTGGGACTCCACTACGAGCAGTACTTC
size: few
V: TRBV11-1
J: TRBJ2-7
D: NA

CDR3: CASSLEGSSYYNEQFF
DNA: TGTGCCAGCAGCTTGGAGGGGAGTTCTTACTACAATGAGCAGTTCTTC
size: NA
V: TRBV13
J: TRBJ2-1
D: NA

CDR3: CASSLVGAGTEAFF
DNA: TGTGCCAGCAGTTTGGTGGGGGCCGGTACTGAAGCTTTCTTT
size: NA
V: TRBV27
J: TRBJ1-1
D: NA

CDR3: CASRPDRGGYTF
DNA: TGTGCCAGCCGGCCCGATCGGGGTGGCTACACCTTC
size: NA
V: TRBV27
J: TRBJ1-2
D: NA

CDR3: CASSYNPGSGTGELFF
DNA: TGTGCCAGCAGTTACAACCCAGGGTCGGGCACCGGGGAGCTGTTTTTT
size: NA
V: TRBV6-5
J: TRBJ2-2
D: NA

CDR3: CTKGDWGYGYTF
DNA: TGTACAAAGGGGGATTGGGGCTATGGCTACACCTTC
size: NA
V: TRBV2
J: TRBJ1-2
D: NA

CDR3: CASSHPPGAFF
DNA: TGTGCCAGCAGCCATCCTCCAGGAGCTTTCTTT
size: NA
V: TRBV12-3/TRBV12-4
J: TRBJ1-1
D: NA

CDR3: CASSQGSVFDTQYF
DNA: TGTGCCAGCAGCCAAGGCTCAGTATTTGATACGCAGTATTTT
size: NA
V: TRBV3-1/TRBV3-2
J: TRBJ2-3
D: NA

CDR3: CASSYSGTGPRTEAFF
DNA: TGTGCCAGCAGTTACTCCGGGACAGGGCCGCGAACTGAAGCTTTCTTT
size: NA
V: TRBV6-2/TRBV6-3
J: TRBJ1-1
D: TRBD1

CDR3: CASGGNNYGYTF
DNA: TGTGCCAGCGGAGGGAATAACTATGGCTACACCTTC
size: NA
V: TRBV5-6
J: TRBJ1-2
D: NA

CDR3: CASSPLGTWTFGNTIYF
DNA: TGTGCCAGCAGCCCACTCGGGACTTGGACCTTTGGAAACACCATATATTTT
size: NA
V: TRBV2
J: TRBJ1-3
D: NA

CDR3: CASSRQRGTQQPQHF
DNA: TGTGCCAGCAGTCGGCAAAGGGGGACCCAGCAGCCCCAGCATTTT
size: NA
V: TRBV6-5
J: TRBJ1-5
D: NA

CDR3: CASSQVGRTGDNYGYTF
DNA: TGTGCCAGCAGCCAAGTTGGGAGGACAGGGGATAACTATGGCTACACCTTC
size: few
V: TRBV3-1/TRBV3-2
J: TRBJ1-2
D: TRBD1

CDR3: CASSPTSGRAENEQYF
DNA: TGTGCCAGCAGCCCTACTAGCGGGAGGGCCGAGAACGAGCAGTACTTC
size: NA
V: TRBV7-6
J: TRBJ2-7
D: TRBD2

CDR3: CASSSTAGLRTSDTQYF
DNA: TGTGCCAGCAGCTCCACGGCAGGACTCCGAACTTCAGATACGCAGTATTTT
size: NA
V: TRBV11-3
J: TRBJ2-3
D: NA

CDR3: CASSPGTGYPLNYGYTF
DNA: TGTGCCAGCAGCCCCGGGACAGGGTACCCTCTTAACTATGGCTACACCTTC
size: NA
V: TRBV7-9
J: TRBJ1-2
D: TRBD1

CDR3: CASSIGGLSNTEAFF
DNA: TGTGCCAGTAGTATAGGGGGACTGTCGAACACTGAAGCTTTCTTT
size: NA
V: TRBV19
J: TRBJ1-1
D: NA

CDR3: CASSFGGGYTEAFF
DNA: TGTGCCAGCAGTTTTGGGGGGGGGTACACTGAAGCTTTCTTT
size: NA
V: TRBV27
J: TRBJ1-1
D: NA

CDR3: CASSPLAGGPYEQYF
DNA: TGTGCCAGCAGCCCTCTAGCGGGAGGCCCCTACGAGCAGTACTTC
size: NA
V: TRBV28
J: TRBJ2-7
D: TRBD2

CDR3: CASSLLGLAGGTGELFF
DNA: TGTGCCAGCAGCCTACTAGGACTAGCGGGAGGCACCGGGGAGCTGTTTTTT
size: NA
V: TRBV7-2
J: TRBJ2-2
D: TRBD2

CDR3: CASTYRPSTEKNTEAFF
DNA: TGTGCCAGTACTTACCGACCCTCGACAGAGAAGAACACTGAAGCTTTCTTT
size: NA
V: TRBV19
J: TRBJ1-1
D: NA

CDR3: CASSVEVGAVNGYTF
DNA: TGTGCCAGCAGCGTTGAGGTGGGGGCGGTGAATGGCTACACCTTC
size: NA
V: TRBV9
J: TRBJ1-2
D: NA

CDR3: CASSFNPGDTEAFF
DNA: TGTGCCAGCAGTTTTAATCCGGGGGACACTGAAGCTTTCTTT
size: NA
V: TRBV27
J: TRBJ1-1
D: NA

CDR3: CASSRTGTVSGNTIYF
DNA: TGTGCCAGCAGCCGGACCGGGACAGTCTCTGGAAACACCATATATTTT
size: NA
V: TRBV3-1/TRBV3-2
J: TRBJ1-3
D: TRBD1

CDR3: CASRTDSSYNSPLHF
DNA: TGTGCCAGCAGGACAGACAGCTCCTATAATTCACCCCTCCACTTT
size: NA
V: TRBV2
J: TRBJ1-6
D: NA